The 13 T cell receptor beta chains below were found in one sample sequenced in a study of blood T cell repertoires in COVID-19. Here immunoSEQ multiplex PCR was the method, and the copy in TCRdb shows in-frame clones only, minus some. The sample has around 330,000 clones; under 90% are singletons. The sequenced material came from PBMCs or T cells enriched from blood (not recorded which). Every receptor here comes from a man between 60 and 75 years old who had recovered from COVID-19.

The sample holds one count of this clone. The CDR3 loop reads CASSLGPLTGGYGYTF. CDR3 bases: TGTGCCAGCAGTTTGGGACCATTGACCGGGGGCTATGGCTACACCTTC. V gene TRBV28 combines with J gene TRBJ1-2; maybe TRBD1 (5 bases). The CDR3 contains 16 residues. The V end was cut by 3 bases, the J end by 4 bases, with 18 bases between. In germline, CDR1 is MDHEN, CDR2 SYDVKM.

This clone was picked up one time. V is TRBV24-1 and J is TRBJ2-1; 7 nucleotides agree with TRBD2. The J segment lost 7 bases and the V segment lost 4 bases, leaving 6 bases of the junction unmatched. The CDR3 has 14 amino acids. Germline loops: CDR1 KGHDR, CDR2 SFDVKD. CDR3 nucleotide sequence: TGTGCCACCAGTGAACCAGCGGGAAGTAATGAGCAGTTCTTC. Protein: CATSEPAGSNEQFF.

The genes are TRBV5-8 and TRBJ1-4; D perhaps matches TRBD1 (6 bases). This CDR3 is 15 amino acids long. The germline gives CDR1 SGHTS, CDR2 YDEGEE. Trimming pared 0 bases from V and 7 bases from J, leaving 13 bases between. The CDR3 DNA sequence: TGTGCCAGCAGCTTGGTACAGGGTAGGACTGAAAAACTGTTTTTT. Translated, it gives CASSLVQGRTEKLFF. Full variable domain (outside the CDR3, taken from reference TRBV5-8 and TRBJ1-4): EAGVTQSPTHLIKTRGQQATLRCSPISGHTSVYWYQQALGLGLQFLLWYDEGEERNRGNFPPRFSGRQFPNYSSELNVNALELEDSALYLCASSLVQGRTEKLFFGSGTQLSVL.

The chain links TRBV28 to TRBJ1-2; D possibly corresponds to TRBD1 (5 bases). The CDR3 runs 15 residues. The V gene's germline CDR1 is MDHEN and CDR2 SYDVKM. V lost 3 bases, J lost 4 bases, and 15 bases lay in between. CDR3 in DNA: TGTGCCAGCAGTTTTGGTCCTCAGGGTGGCTATGGCTACACCTTC. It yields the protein CASSFGPQGGYGYTF.

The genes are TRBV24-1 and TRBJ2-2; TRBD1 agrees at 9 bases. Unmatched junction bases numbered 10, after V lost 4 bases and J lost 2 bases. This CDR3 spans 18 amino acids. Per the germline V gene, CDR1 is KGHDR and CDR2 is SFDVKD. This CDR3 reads CATSERYTGGSNTGELFF. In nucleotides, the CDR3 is TGTGCCACCAGTGAGAGATATACAGGGGGCAGTAACACCGGGGAGCTGTTTTTT.

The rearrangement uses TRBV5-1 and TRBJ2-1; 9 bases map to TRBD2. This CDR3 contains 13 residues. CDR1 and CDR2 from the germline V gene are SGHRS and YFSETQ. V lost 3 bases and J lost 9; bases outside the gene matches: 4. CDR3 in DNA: TGCGCCAGCAGCTCGGGACTAGCCTTTGAGCAGTTCTTC. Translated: CASSSGLAFEQFF.

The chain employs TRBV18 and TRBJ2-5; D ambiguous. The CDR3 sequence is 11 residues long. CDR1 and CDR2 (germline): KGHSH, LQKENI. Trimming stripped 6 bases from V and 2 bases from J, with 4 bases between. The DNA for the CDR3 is TGTGCCAGCTCTCAACAAGAGACCCAGTACTTC. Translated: CASSQQETQYF.

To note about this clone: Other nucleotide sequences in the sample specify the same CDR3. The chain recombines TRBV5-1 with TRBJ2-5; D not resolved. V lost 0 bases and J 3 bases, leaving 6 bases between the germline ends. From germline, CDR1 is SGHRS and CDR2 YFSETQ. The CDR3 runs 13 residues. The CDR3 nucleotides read TGCGCCAGCAGCTTGGGAGGTGAAGAGACCCAGTACTTC. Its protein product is CASSLGGEETQYF.

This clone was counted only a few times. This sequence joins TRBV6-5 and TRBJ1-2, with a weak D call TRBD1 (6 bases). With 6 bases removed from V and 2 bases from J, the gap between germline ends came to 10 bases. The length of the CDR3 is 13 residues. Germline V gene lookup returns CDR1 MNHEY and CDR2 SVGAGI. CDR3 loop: CASRGGQNYGYTF. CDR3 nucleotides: TGTGCCAGCAGGGGGGGGCAGAACTATGGCTACACCTTC.

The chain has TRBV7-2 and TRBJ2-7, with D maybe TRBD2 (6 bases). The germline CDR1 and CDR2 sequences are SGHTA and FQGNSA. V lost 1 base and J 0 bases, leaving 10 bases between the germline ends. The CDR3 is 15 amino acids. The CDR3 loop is CASSLGLESSYEQYF. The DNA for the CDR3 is TGTGCCAGCAGCTTAGGACTAGAGAGCTCCTACGAGCAGTACTTC.

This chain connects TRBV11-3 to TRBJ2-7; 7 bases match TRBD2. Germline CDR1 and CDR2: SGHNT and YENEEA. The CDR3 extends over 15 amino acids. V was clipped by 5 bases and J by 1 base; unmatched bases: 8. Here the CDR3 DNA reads TGTGCCAGCAGCCCCGGGGGGTTAGCGTCCTACGAGCAGTACTTC. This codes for CASSPGGLASYEQYF.

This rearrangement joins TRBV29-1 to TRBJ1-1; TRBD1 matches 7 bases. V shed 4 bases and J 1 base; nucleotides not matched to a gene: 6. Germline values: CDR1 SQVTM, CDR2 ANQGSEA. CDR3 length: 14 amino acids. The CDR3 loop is CSVVRDSRNTEAFF. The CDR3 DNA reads TGCAGCGTTGTCCGGGACAGCCGGAACACTGAAGCTTTCTTT.

The CDR3 DNA sequence: TGTGCCAGCAGCCAAGATAAGGCGGGAACAACAGATACGCAGTATTTT. Protein product: CASSQDKAGTTDTQYF. The chain has TRBV4-2 and TRBJ2-3; a weak D match, TRBD2 (6 bases). Trimming took off 0 bases at V and 3 bases at J, with 13 bases between the two ends. This CDR3 has 16 residues. Germline V gene lookup returns CDR1 LGHNA and CDR2 YNFKEQ.